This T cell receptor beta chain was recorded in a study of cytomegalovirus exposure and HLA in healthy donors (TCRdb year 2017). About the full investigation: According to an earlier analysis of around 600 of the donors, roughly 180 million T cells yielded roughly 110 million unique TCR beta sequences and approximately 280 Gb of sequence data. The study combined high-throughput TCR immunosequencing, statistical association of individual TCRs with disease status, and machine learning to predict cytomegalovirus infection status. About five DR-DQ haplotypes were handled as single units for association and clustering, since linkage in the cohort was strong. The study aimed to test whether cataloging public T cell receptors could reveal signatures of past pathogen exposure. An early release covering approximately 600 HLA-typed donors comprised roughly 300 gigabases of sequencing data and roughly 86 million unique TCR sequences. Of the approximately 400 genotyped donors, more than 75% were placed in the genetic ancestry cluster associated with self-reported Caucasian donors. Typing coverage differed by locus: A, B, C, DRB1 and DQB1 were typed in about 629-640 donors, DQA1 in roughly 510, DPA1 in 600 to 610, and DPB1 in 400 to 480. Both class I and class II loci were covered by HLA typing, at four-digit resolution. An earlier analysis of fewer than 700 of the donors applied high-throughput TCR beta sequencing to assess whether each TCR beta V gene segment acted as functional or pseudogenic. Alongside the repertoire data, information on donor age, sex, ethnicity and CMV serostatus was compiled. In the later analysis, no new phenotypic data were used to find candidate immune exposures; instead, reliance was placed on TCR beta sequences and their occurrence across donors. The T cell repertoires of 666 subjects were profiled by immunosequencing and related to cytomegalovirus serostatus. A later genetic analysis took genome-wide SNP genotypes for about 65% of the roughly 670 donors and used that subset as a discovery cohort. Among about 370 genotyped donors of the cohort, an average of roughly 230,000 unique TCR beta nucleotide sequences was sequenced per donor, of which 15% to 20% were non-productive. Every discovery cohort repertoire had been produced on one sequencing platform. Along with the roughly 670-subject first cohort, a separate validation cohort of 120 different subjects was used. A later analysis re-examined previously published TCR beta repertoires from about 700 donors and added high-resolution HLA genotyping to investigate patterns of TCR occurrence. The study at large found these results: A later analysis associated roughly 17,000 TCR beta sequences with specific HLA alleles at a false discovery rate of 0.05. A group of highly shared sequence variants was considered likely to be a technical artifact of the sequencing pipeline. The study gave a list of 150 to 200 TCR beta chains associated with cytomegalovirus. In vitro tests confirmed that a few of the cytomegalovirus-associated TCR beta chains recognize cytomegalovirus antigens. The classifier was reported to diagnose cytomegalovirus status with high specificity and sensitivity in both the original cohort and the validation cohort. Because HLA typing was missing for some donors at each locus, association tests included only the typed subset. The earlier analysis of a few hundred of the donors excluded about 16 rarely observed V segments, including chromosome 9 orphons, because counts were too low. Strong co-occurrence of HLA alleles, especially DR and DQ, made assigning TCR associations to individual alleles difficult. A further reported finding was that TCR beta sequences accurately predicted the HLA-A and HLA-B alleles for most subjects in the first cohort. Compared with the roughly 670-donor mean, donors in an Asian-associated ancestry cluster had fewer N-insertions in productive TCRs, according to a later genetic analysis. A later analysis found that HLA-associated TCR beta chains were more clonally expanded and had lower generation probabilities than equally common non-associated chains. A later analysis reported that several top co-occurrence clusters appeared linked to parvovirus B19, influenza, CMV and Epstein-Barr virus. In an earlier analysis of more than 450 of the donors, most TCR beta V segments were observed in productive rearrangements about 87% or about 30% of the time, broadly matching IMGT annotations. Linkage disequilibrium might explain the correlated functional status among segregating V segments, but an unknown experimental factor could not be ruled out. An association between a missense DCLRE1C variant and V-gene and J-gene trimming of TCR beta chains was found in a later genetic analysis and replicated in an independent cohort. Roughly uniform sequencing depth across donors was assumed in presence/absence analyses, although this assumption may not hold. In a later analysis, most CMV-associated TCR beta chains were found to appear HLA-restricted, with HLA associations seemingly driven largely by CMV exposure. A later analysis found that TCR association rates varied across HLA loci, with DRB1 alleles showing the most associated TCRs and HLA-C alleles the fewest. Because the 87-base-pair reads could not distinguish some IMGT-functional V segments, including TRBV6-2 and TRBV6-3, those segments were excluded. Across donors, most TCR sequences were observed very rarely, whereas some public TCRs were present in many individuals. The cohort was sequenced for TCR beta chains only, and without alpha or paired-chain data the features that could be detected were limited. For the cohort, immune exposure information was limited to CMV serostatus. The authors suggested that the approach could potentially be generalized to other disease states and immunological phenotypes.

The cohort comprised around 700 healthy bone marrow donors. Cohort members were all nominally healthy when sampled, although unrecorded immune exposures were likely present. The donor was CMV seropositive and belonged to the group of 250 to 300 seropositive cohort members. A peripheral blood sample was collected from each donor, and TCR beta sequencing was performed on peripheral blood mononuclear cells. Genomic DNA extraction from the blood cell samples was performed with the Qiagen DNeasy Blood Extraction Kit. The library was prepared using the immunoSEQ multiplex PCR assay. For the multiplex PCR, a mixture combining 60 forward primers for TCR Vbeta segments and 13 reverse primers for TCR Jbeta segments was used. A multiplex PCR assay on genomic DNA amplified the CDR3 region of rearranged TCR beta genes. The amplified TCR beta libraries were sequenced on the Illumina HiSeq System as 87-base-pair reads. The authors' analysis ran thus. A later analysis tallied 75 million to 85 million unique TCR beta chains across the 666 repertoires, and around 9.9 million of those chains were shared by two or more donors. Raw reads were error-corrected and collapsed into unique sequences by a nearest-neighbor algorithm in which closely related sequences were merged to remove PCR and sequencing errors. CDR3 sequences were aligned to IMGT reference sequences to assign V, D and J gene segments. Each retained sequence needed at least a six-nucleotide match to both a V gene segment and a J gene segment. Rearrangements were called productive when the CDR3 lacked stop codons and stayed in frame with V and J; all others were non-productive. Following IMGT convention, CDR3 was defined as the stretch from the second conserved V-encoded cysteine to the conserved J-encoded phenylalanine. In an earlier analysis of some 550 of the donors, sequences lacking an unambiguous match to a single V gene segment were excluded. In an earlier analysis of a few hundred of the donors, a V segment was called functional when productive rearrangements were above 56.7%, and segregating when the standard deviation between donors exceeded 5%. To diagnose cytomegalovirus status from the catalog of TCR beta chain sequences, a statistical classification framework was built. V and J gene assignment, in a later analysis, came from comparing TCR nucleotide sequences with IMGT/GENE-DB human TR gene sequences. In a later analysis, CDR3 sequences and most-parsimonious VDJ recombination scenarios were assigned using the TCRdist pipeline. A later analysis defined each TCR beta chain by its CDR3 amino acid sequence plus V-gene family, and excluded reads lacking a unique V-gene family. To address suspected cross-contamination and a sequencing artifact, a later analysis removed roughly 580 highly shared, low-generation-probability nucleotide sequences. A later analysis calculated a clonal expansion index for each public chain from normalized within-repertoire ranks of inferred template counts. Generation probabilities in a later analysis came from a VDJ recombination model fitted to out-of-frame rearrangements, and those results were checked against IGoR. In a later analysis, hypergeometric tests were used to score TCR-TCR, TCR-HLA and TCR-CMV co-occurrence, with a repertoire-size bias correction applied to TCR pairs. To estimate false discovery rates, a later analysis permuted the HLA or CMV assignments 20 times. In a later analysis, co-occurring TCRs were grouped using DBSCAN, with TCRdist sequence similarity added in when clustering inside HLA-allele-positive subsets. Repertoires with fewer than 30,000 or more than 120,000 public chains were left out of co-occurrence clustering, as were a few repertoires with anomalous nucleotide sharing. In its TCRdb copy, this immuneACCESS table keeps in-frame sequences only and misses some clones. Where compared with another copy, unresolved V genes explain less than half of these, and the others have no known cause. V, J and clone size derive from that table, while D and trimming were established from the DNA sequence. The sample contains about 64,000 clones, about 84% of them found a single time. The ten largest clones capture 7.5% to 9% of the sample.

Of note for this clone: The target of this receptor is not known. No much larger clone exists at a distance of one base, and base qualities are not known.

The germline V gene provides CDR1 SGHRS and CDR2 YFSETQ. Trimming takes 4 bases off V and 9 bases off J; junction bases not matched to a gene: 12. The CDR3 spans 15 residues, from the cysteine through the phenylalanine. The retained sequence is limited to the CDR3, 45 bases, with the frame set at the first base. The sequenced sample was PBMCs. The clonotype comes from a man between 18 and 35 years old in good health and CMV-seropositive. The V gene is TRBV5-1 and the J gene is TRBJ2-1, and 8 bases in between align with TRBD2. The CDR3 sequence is CASSPTSGGSSEQFF. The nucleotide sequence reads TGCGCCAGCAGCCCCACTAGCGGTGGCTCGAGTGAGCAGTTCTTC.